Below are 14 T cell receptor beta chains sequenced from a single sample in a study of beta chain features in type 1 diabetes. Isolated RNA was reverse transcribed in full, so expressed TCRB transcripts were sequenced. Assay used: immunoSEQ multiplex PCR; TCRdb lists only in-frame clones, some missing. Of 200,000 to 250,000 clones listed, under 13% were seen once; the top ten hold over 1%. The material sequenced was central memory CD4+ T cells from blood. The receptors were sampled from a man aged 18 to 29 in good health.

The genes are TRBV6-1 and TRBJ2-5; TRBD1 matches at 10 bases. The trim removed 0 bases at V and 5 bases at J, leaving 3 bases unmatched. Germline V gene sequence: CDR1 MNHNS, CDR2 SASEGT. The CDR3 sequence is 15 residues long. The CDR3 nucleotides read TGTGCCAGCAGTGAAGCGGGACAGGGGTGGGAGACCCAGTACTTC. This codes for CASSEAGQGWETQYF.

A few counts support this clone. The chain couples TRBV30 to TRBJ2-1; 10 bases agree with TRBD2. CDR3 length: 15 amino acids. V was clipped by 1 base and J by 6 bases; unmatched bases: 6. Germline V gene lookup returns CDR1 GTSNPN and CDR2 SVGIG (reference sequence). The CDR3 DNA reads TGTGCCTGGAGTGGAGCGGGAGGGCCCTTCAATGAGCAGTTCTTC. Translating gives CAWSGAGGPFNEQFF.

V is TRBV27 and J is TRBJ2-1; 9 bases map to TRBD2. Per the germline V gene, CDR1 is MNHEY and CDR2 is SMNVEV (reference sequence). V lost 5 bases to trimming and J lost 4 bases; unmatched junction nucleotides: 6. The CDR3 totals 15 residues. CDR3 bases: TGTGCCAGCAGTAGACCGGGACTAGCTTACAATGAGCAGTTCTTC. Residues: CASSRPGLAYNEQFF.

This clone was picked up a small number of times. The chain recombines TRBV6-5 with TRBJ1-4; a possible D gene is TRBD1 (6 bases). Germline lookup yields CDR1 MNHEY and CDR2 SVGAGI. CDR3 length equals 15 residues. Between the trimmed V and J ends, which lost 0 bases and 10 bases, there was a span of 15 bases. The CDR3 region is CASSYSRQGRGKLFF. CDR3 nucleotides: TGTGCCAGCAGTTACTCCCGGCAGGGGAGAGGAAAACTGTTTTTT.

In this sample, this clone turned up a few times. This sequence joins TRBV5-1 and TRBJ2-7; 7 bases line up with TRBD1. Germline V lookup: CDR1 SGHRS, CDR2 YFSETQ. CDR3 length: 13 amino acids. V gave up 1 base and J gave up 4 bases; unmatched junction bases: 2. CDR3 region: CASSLTGVYEQYF. CDR3 DNA: TGCGCCAGCAGCTTGACAGGGGTATACGAGCAGTACTTC.

This clone was counted only a few times. The rearrangement links TRBV5-4 to TRBJ2-5, with 10 bases that match TRBD1. V was pared by 5 bases and J by 1 base, with 14 bases of the junction left unmatched. This CDR3 contains 18 residues. The germline V gene has CDR1 SGHNT and CDR2 YYREEE (reference sequence). In DNA, the CDR3 is TGTGCCAGCAGTCAGGAAATCTCGGGACAGGGGATCCAAGAGACCCAGTACTTC. Its translation is CASSQEISGQGIQETQYF. Looking up the rest from reference TRBV5-4 and TRBJ2-5 gives the full variable domain: ETGVTQSPTHLIKTRGQQVTLRCSSQSGHNTVSWYQQALGQGPQFIFQYYREEENGRGNFPPRFSGLQFPNYSSELNVNALELDDSALYLCASSQEISGQGIQETQYFGPGTRLLVL.

CDR3: CASSDLLAEPYNEQFF. The CDR3 nucleotides are TGTGCCAGCAGTGACTTACTAGCGGAACCCTACAATGAGCAGTTCTTC. The chain joins TRBV25-1 to TRBJ2-1, with 8 bases that match TRBD2. This CDR3 has 16 amino acids. The V and J ends lost 3 bases and 2 bases, in that order; junction bases with no gene match: 6. The V gene's germline CDR1 is MGHDK and CDR2 SYGVNS.

The chain uses TRBV29-1 and TRBJ2-7, with 9 positions matching TRBD2. CDR1 and CDR2 from the germline V gene are SQVTM and ANQGSEA. J was trimmed by 5 bases and V by 4 bases; bases with no gene match: 9. This CDR3 contains 14 residues. Here the CDR3 DNA reads TGCAGCGTTGGAGTATTAGCGGGAGCCCACGAGCAGTACTTC. Amino acids: CSVGVLAGAHEQYF.

This clone appeared a few times. The chain links TRBV9 to TRBJ2-7; 7 nucleotides line up with TRBD1. J was trimmed by 0 bases and V by 4 bases; bases with no gene match: 7. Per the germline V gene, CDR1 is SGDLS and CDR2 is YYNGEE. This CDR3 spans 15 amino acids. The DNA of the CDR3 is TGTGCCAGCAGCCCCCAAGGGGGCCGCTCCTACGAGCAGTACTTC. It specifies CASSPQGGRSYEQYF.

V is TRBV18 and J is TRBJ2-1; D call uncertain. The ends were cut back, 1 base at V and 3 bases at J, with 16 bases in the middle. The germline V gene has CDR1 KGHSH and CDR2 LQKENI. This CDR3 is 17 amino acids long. The CDR3, as DNA: TGTGCCAGCTCACCACAGCCGGTGACCTTTGTCTACAATGAGCAGTTCTTC. Encoded protein: CASSPQPVTFVYNEQFF.

The gene calls are TRBV29-1 and TRBJ1-4; D is unresolved. The CDR3 runs to 10 residues. Trimming removed 7 bases at V and 5 bases at J, with 5 bases between. The germline V gene has CDR1 SQVTM and CDR2 ANQGSEA. The CDR3 protein is CSATNEKLFF. The CDR3 DNA follows: TGCAGCGCCACGAATGAAAAACTGTTTTTT. The full variable domain, completed using reference TRBV29-1 and TRBJ1-4, is SAVISQKPSRDICQRGTSLTIQCQVDSQVTMMFWYRQQPGQSLTLIATANQGSEATYESGFVIDKFPISRPNLTFSTLTVSNMSPEDSSIYLCSATNEKLFFGSGTQLSVL.

With regard to this clone: The likely explanation is a read error, given a far larger clone one base away. The CDR3 is CASSVNAGQGRETQYF. In DNA form, the CDR3 reads TGTGCCAGCAGCGTAAATGCCGGACAGGGGCGAGAGACCCAGTACTTC. This chain uses TRBV9 with TRBJ2-5, with 9 nucleotides matching TRBD1. CDR1 SGDLS and CDR2 YYNGEE come from the germline V gene. The junction had 8 bases not matched to a gene; V was cut back by 1 base and J by 4 bases. CDR3 length: 16 amino acids.

Only a few counts were recorded for this clone. The genes are TRBV5-6 and TRBJ1-4; D is ambiguous. The CDR3 length is 15 residues. CDR1 and CDR2 (germline): SGHDT, YYEEEE. V lost 4 bases and J 3 bases, leaving 13 bases between the germline ends. CDR3 sequence: CASSPTREANEKLFF. CDR3 in DNA: TGTGCCAGCAGCCCAACTCGGGAGGCTAATGAAAAACTGTTTTTT. The variable domain in full, with the rest retrieved from reference TRBV5-6 and TRBJ1-4, is DAGVTQSPTHLIKTRGQQVTLRCSPKSGHDTVSWYQQALGQGPQFIFQYYEEEERQRGNFPDRFSGHQFPNYSSELNVNALLLGDSALYLCASSPTREANEKLFFGSGTQLSVL.

V is TRBV5-1 and J is TRBJ2-1, with D uncertain. The CDR3 has 16 amino acids. Germline-derived CDR1 and CDR2 are SGHRS and YFSETQ. The V gene lost 3 bases and the J gene lost 2 bases, with 15 bases spanning the gap. The CDR3 DNA reads TGCGCCAGCAGCTCGGGTCCTCTTGGGACCTACAATGAGCAGTTCTTC. Translation gives CASSSGPLGTYNEQFF. Full variable domain (remainder filled in from reference TRBV5-1 and TRBJ2-1): KAGVTQTPRYLIKTRGQQVTLSCSPISGHRSVSWYQQTPGQGLQFLFEYFSETQRNKGNFPGRFSGRQFSNSRSEMNVSTLELGDSALYLCASSSGPLGTYNEQFFGPGTRLTVL.